This T cell receptor (beta chain) is drawn from a study of blood T cell repertoires in COVID-19. Study context: Collection of acute and convalescent COVID-19 samples took place in the United States, Italy and Spain. T cells, B-cell-depleted T cells, or PBMCs provided the cDNA or gDNA that served as material.

This CDR3 has 14 amino acids. V lost 4 bases to trimming and J lost 2 bases, with 10 bases between them. In germline, CDR1 is MGHRA, CDR2 YSYEKL. In the original analysis: Amplified reference gene primers provided the basis for estimating nucleated cell counts. The data were produced by immunoSEQ multiplex PCR, yet TCRdb's version contains in-frame clones alone and is incomplete. Clone size and the V and J calls come from that table; the DNA yielded D and trimming. The data show about 250,000 clones, with about 83% seen just once and around 5.9% held by the top ten. This chain links TRBV4-1 with TRBJ2-3, with D tentatively TRBD2 (5 bases). The sample was peripheral blood. The receptor's source is a human donor in a cohort sampled during active COVID-19. CDR3 DNA sequence: TGCGCCAGCAGCCCCGCGGGCCTCACAGATACGCAGTATTTT. This gives the protein CASSPAGLTDTQYF.